Included here is one T cell receptor beta chain sequence, with context. This entry comes from a study of cytomegalovirus exposure and HLA in healthy donors. PCR used 60 Vbeta primers and 13 Jbeta primers. This table comes from immunoSEQ multiplex PCR, and its TCRdb copy is limited to in-frame clones, with some not included. Of approximately 150,000 clones listed, approximately 80% are singletons. The V gene end was trimmed by 5 bases and the J gene end by 3 bases; junction bases not matched to a gene: 8. Germline CDR1 SEHNR, CDR2 FQNEAQ (reference sequence). The CDR3 is 15 residues long. The source material was PBMCs. The chain recombines TRBV7-9 with TRBJ2-7; TRBD1 matches 9 bases. The receptor comes from a man under 40 in good health and CMV-seropositive. CDR3 nucleotides: TGTGCCAGCAGCCACCCCGGACAGGGGCTCTACGAGCAGTACTTC. It is translated as CASSHPGQGLYEQYF.